Following are 3 T cell receptor beta chains from one sample sequenced in a study of vaccination effects on CD4 cells after COVID-19. Which antigens these TCRs recognize remains unknown. ViraFEST expansion of antigen-specific CD4+ T cells with viral peptide pools preceded sequencing. Isolation of CD4+ T cells took place after about 10 days of culture. It was between March and December 2020 that the person had a SARS-CoV-2 infection confirmed by PCR. Assay used: immunoSEQ multiplex PCR; TCRdb lists only in-frame clones, some missing. The data show around 49,000 clones, under 80% seen once. The sequences come from CD4+ T cells from PBMCs cultured with a peptide pool, collected before COVID-19 vaccination. Receptors originate from a human donor who had a prior SARS-CoV-2 infection.

This chain links TRBV5-4 with TRBJ2-5, with D tentatively TRBD2 (6 bases). The CDR3 length is 16 residues. The germline V gene has CDR1 SGHNT and CDR2 YYREEE (reference sequence). V lost 3 bases to trimming and J lost 1 base, with 16 bases between them. The CDR3 reads CASSSPAGQVQETQYF. The DNA of the CDR3 is TGTGCCAGCAGCTCCCCAGCGGGTCAAGTCCAAGAGACCCAGTACTTC.

V usage is TRBV10-3 and J usage is TRBJ2-1, with 14 bases matching TRBD2. The V gene's germline CDR1 is ENHRY and CDR2 SYGVKD. This CDR3 is built from 16 residues. The V gene end was trimmed by 4 bases and the J gene end by 7 bases; junction bases not matched to a gene: 6. In DNA, the CDR3 is TGTGCCATCAGTGTGGCCGGGACTAGCGGGAGTAATGAGCAGTTCTTC. It translates to CAISVAGTSGSNEQFF.

The V and J genes are TRBV3-1 (or the pseudogene TRBV3-2) and TRBJ2-5, with TRBD1 matching over 8 bases. Germline V gene sequence: CDR1 LGHDT, CDR2 YNNKEL (reference sequence). V lost 2 bases, J lost 3 bases, and 8 bases stayed unmatched. The length of the CDR3 is 16 residues. CDR3 nucleotides: TGTGCCAGCAGCCAACCTGACGGGACAGGTAAAGAGACCCAGTACTTC. This sequence encodes CASSQPDGTGKETQYF.